The rows below give T cell receptor beta chains drawn from one sample of a study of blood T cell repertoires in COVID-19. Method: immunoSEQ multiplex PCR; TCRdb's copy keeps in-frame clones and lacks some. The table records about 76,000 clones, 90% of them present only once. Sequenced input: peripheral blood. These receptors came from a man aged 50-59 years with acute or convalescent COVID-19. CDR3s include the opening cysteine and the closing phenylalanine or tryptophan. Fields, in order: D gene, V gene, clone size, J gene, CDR3 protein, CDR3 DNA. D genes are given only for firm matches. A clone size is listed for some rows: how often the clone was seen (once, few, many), or a class if it is expanded.

d_call: TRBD2
v_call: TRBV18
clone_size: -
j_call: TRBJ2-2
cdr3_aa: CASSPFSGGNTGELFF
cdr3_nt: TGTGCCAGCTCACCTTTCAGCGGGGGGAACACCGGGGAGCTGTTTTTT

d_call: TRBD1
v_call: TRBV11-2
clone_size: -
j_call: TRBJ1-6
cdr3_aa: CASSFKTGQGFGSPLHF
cdr3_nt: TGTGCCAGCAGCTTCAAGACCGGACAGGGTTTTGGTTCACCCCTCCACTTT

d_call: -
v_call: TRBV4-1
clone_size: -
j_call: TRBJ1-1
cdr3_aa: CASRTGDTEAFF
cdr3_nt: TGCGCCAGCAGGACGGGTGACACTGAAGCTTTCTTT

d_call: -
v_call: TRBV7-9
clone_size: -
j_call: TRBJ2-7
cdr3_aa: CASSFRGSSYEQYF
cdr3_nt: TGTGCCAGCAGCTTTCGGGGGTCTTCCTACGAGCAGTACTTC

d_call: -
v_call: TRBV4-3
clone_size: -
j_call: TRBJ2-3
cdr3_aa: CASSQDRGTDTQYF
cdr3_nt: TGCGCCAGCAGCCAAGATCGGGGGACAGATACGCAGTATTTT

d_call: -
v_call: TRBV3-1/TRBV3-2
clone_size: -
j_call: TRBJ1-2
cdr3_aa: CASSQGALEGYTF
cdr3_nt: TGTGCCAGCAGCCAGGGGGCTCTAGAAGGCTACACCTTC

d_call: -
v_call: TRBV7-8
clone_size: few
j_call: TRBJ1-1
cdr3_aa: CASSPPGGYGTEAFF
cdr3_nt: TGTGCCAGCAGCCCCCCGGGGGGGTATGGCACTGAAGCTTTCTTT

d_call: -
v_call: TRBV5-4
clone_size: -
j_call: TRBJ2-3
cdr3_aa: CASRRGGITDTQYF
cdr3_nt: TGTGCCAGCAGGAGGGGGGGAATCACAGATACGCAGTATTTT

d_call: -
v_call: TRBV7-9
clone_size: -
j_call: TRBJ1-5
cdr3_aa: CASSLSSYSNQPQHF
cdr3_nt: TGTGCCAGCAGCTTGTCGAGTTATAGCAATCAGCCCCAGCATTTT

d_call: -
v_call: TRBV6-2/TRBV6-3
clone_size: -
j_call: TRBJ2-7
cdr3_aa: CASSYSSPSYEQYF
cdr3_nt: TGTGCCAGCAGTTACTCGAGTCCCTCCTACGAGCAGTACTTC

d_call: TRBD1
v_call: TRBV4-2
clone_size: -
j_call: TRBJ1-4
cdr3_aa: CASSQARDREDEKLFF
cdr3_nt: TGTGCCAGCAGCCAAGCCAGGGACAGGGAGGACGAAAAACTGTTTTTT

d_call: TRBD2
v_call: TRBV25-1
clone_size: -
j_call: TRBJ2-1
cdr3_aa: CASSLPSGIEQFF
cdr3_nt: TGTGCCAGCAGTCTGCCTAGCGGGATTGAGCAGTTCTTC

d_call: TRBD1
v_call: TRBV25-1
clone_size: -
j_call: TRBJ1-6
cdr3_aa: CASSETGQSNSPLHF
cdr3_nt: TGTGCCAGCAGTGAAACGGGACAGAGTAATTCACCCCTCCACTTT

d_call: TRBD1
v_call: TRBV19
clone_size: -
j_call: TRBJ2-5
cdr3_aa: CASSILGQGVETQYF
cdr3_nt: TGTGCCAGTAGTATCCTGGGACAGGGGGTTGAGACCCAGTACTTC

d_call: TRBD1
v_call: TRBV29-1
clone_size: few
j_call: TRBJ2-3
cdr3_aa: CSVEGGQRADTQYF
cdr3_nt: TGCAGCGTTGAAGGGGGACAGAGGGCAGATACGCAGTATTTT

d_call: -
v_call: TRBV4-1
clone_size: -
j_call: TRBJ1-3
cdr3_aa: CASSQAGSGSGNTIYF
cdr3_nt: TGCGCCAGCAGCCAAGCGGGTTCTGGCTCTGGAAACACCATATATTTT

d_call: TRBD2
v_call: TRBV19
clone_size: -
j_call: TRBJ2-3
cdr3_aa: CASTETAGGHPDTQYF
cdr3_nt: TGTGCCAGTACTGAAACGGCGGGGGGGCACCCAGATACGCAGTATTTT

d_call: TRBD2
v_call: TRBV6-5
clone_size: -
j_call: TRBJ2-3
cdr3_aa: CASSYRAGEVQYF
cdr3_nt: TGTGCCAGCAGTTATCGAGCGGGAGAGGTGCAGTATTTT

d_call: TRBD1
v_call: TRBV6-4
clone_size: -
j_call: TRBJ2-2
cdr3_aa: CASRSGTDTGELFF
cdr3_nt: TGTGCCAGCAGATCCGGGACAGACACCGGGGAGCTGTTTTTT

d_call: -
v_call: TRBV6-2/TRBV6-3
clone_size: -
j_call: TRBJ2-6
cdr3_aa: CASSRRGAGANVLTF
cdr3_nt: TGTGCCAGCAGCCGACGGGGAGCTGGGGCCAACGTCCTGACTTTC

d_call: -
v_call: TRBV7-2
clone_size: -
j_call: TRBJ2-1
cdr3_aa: CASSLRHSSYNEQFF
cdr3_nt: TGTGCCAGCAGCTTACGACATTCCTCCTACAATGAGCAGTTCTTC

d_call: -
v_call: TRBV27
clone_size: -
j_call: TRBJ2-1
cdr3_aa: CASSFTGSGNEQFF
cdr3_nt: TGTGCCAGCAGTTTCACAGGGTCCGGCAATGAGCAGTTCTTC

d_call: -
v_call: TRBV6-5
clone_size: -
j_call: TRBJ1-1
cdr3_aa: CASSYYGLRTTEAFF
cdr3_nt: TGTGCCAGCAGTTATTATGGGTTAAGGACAACTGAAGCTTTCTTT

d_call: TRBD1
v_call: TRBV9
clone_size: few
j_call: TRBJ1-2
cdr3_aa: CASRLRDRGNYGYTF
cdr3_nt: TGTGCCAGCAGACTCCGGGACAGGGGTAACTATGGCTACACCTTC